The present T cell receptor beta chain was sequenced within a study of T cells in Graves' hyperthyroidism and ophthalmopathy. Germline V gene lookup returns CDR1 MDHEN and CDR2 SYDVKM. The V and J ends lost 6 bases and 1 base respectively, with 10 bases between them. The CDR3 is made up of 14 amino acids. Clinical symptoms, serum thyroxine, TRAb, thyroid ultrasound and orbital computed tomography informed diagnoses. A word on this clonotype: The antigen remains unidentified.

The study, taken as a whole, reports: Ophthalmopathy could be told apart from stable hyperthyroidism with a 13 V-J model. Ophthalmopathy, as predicted by the model, came a median 6.5 months after the prediction.

TCR beta CDR3 sequences were amplified from RNA transcripts. When the TCR CDR3 underwent first-round RT-PCR, the HTBI primer set was used. TCRdb ran MiXCR on the multiplex PCR reads and lists one entry per CDR3 protein. The sample contains around 300,000 distinct CDR3 sequences, about 14% of which appear only once. This chain uses TRBV28 with TRBJ1-5, with D perhaps matching TRBD1 (6 bases). This clonotype was sampled from a woman aged 25 to 39 with Graves' hyperthyroidism that later progressed to Graves' ophthalmopathy. The sequenced sample was blood. The CDR3 DNA reads as TGTGCCAGCAGAGGGGGGTCGAGCAATCAGCCCCAGCATTTT. Translating it yields CASRGGSSNQPQHF.